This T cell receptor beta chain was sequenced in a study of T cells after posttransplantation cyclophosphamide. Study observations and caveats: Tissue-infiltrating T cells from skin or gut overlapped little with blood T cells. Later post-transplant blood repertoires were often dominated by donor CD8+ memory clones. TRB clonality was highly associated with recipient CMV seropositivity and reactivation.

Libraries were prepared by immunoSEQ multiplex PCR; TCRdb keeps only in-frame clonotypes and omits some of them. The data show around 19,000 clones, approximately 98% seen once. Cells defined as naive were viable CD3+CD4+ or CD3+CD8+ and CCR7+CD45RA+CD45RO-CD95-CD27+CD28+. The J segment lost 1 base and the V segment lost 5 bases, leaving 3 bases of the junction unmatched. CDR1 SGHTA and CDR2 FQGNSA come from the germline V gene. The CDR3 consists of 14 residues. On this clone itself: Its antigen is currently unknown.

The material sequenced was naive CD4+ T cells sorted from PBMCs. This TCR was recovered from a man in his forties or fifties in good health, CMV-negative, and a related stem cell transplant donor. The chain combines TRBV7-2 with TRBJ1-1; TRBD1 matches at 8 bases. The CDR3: CASSNGQGNTEAFF. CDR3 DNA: TGTGCCAGCAGCAATGGACAGGGGAACACTGAAGCTTTCTTT.